This is a list of T cell receptor beta chains from one sample in a study of Graves' ophthalmopathy and Graves' hyperthyroidism. TCRdb reprocessed the multiplex PCR reads with MiXCR, giving one entry per CDR3 protein. The repertoire holds 240,000 or so distinct CDR3 sequences, with around 50% as singletons. Sequencing was done on a sample of peripheral blood. These receptors all stem from an adult man with Graves' ophthalmopathy. Both conserved end residues are part of each CDR3. The D gene is left open where the match is weak. Size tells how often a clone was seen (once, few, many) or the class of an expanded clone, and some rows leave it out.

v_call	j_call	clone_size	d_call	cdr3_aa	cdr3_nt
TRBV25-1	TRBJ2-2	NA	TRBD1	CASSESPTGGYTGEPFF	TGTGCCAGCAGTGAATCTCCGACAGGGGGGTACACCGGGGAGCCGTTTTTT
TRBV9	TRBJ2-7	few	NA	CASSVSGVGEQYF	TGTGCCAGCAGCGTATCAGGGGTCGGCGAGCAGTACTTC
TRBV19	TRBJ1-1	NA	NA	CASSTRQTLNTEAFF	TGTGCCAGTAGTACCCGACAGACCCTGAACACTGAAGCTTTCTTT
TRBV19	TRBJ1-2	NA	TRBD1	CASSRSGQVNYGYTF	TGTGCCAGTAGTAGGTCGGGACAGGTTAACTATGGCTACACCTTC
TRBV7-2	TRBJ1-4	few	TRBD1	CASSRDRGEKLFF	TGTGCCAGCAGCCGGGACAGGGGGGAAAAACTGTTTTTT
TRBV29-1	TRBJ2-6	NA	NA	CSVITSGANVLTF	TGCAGCGTTATCACGTCTGGGGCCAACGTCCTGACTTTC
TRBV12-3/TRBV12-4	TRBJ2-7	NA	NA	CASSTSLGEQYF	TGTGCCAGCAGCACCTCTTTGGGCGAGCAGTACTTC
TRBV20-1	TRBJ1-5	NA	TRBD1	CSAQKGTGGNQPQHF	TGCAGTGCCCAAAAAGGGACAGGGGGCAATCAGCCCCAGCATTTT
TRBV6-4	TRBJ1-1	NA	NA	CASSVRANTEAFF	TGTGCCAGCAGTGTTCGAGCGAACACTGAAGCTTTCTTT
TRBV24-1	TRBJ1-5	few	TRBD1	CATSDPGQGSNQPQHF	TGTGCCACCAGTGATCCCGGACAGGGGAGCAATCAGCCCCAGCATTTT
TRBV7-2	TRBJ1-1	few	NA	CASLRGPNTEAFF	TGTGCCAGTCTCCGGGGACCGAACACTGAAGCTTTCTTT
TRBV6-5	TRBJ2-7	NA	NA	CASSSTFSGTHPGDEQYF	TGTGCCAGCAGTTCCACCTTTTCAGGGACCCACCCCGGAGACGAGCAGTACTTC
TRBV29-1	TRBJ2-2	NA	TRBD1	CSGVGQDTGELFF	TGCAGCGGTGTGGGACAGGACACCGGGGAGCTGTTTTTT
TRBV7-6	TRBJ2-5	NA	TRBD1	CASSLADRGETQYF	TGTGCCAGCAGCTTAGCGGACAGGGGGGAGACCCAGTACTTC
TRBV18	TRBJ2-7	NA	NA	CASSPEGDVGEQYF	TGTGCCAGCTCACCGGAAGGGGATGTTGGCGAGCAGTACTTC
TRBV5-8	TRBJ1-2	many	NA	CASGSGDYGYTF	TGTGCCAGCGGTTCGGGTGACTATGGCTACACCTTC
TRBV9	TRBJ2-2	NA	NA	CASSVEEGASNTGELFF	TGTGCCAGCAGCGTAGAGGAGGGGGCGTCGAACACCGGGGAGCTGTTTTTT
TRBV7-2	TRBJ2-7	few	TRBD1	CASSPGQGPVYEQYF	TGTGCCAGCAGCCCGGGACAGGGCCCCGTCTACGAGCAGTACTTC
TRBV5-1	TRBJ1-6	NA	NA	CASKKAEVGNSPLHF	TGTGCCAGCAAAAAGGCCGAGGTGGGAAATTCACCCCTCCACTTT
TRBV4-1	TRBJ1-6	NA	NA	CASSQVQSPLHF	TGCGCCAGCAGCCAAGTGCAGTCACCCCTCCACTTT
TRBV6-5	TRBJ1-5	NA	NA	CASISEDSSNQPQHF	TGTGCCAGCATCTCCGAGGACAGTAGCAATCAGCCCCAGCATTTT
TRBV7-2	TRBJ2-2	NA	NA	CVSSLATTYTGELFF	TGTGTCAGCAGCTTAGCGACTACCTACACCGGGGAGCTGTTTTTT
TRBV7-6	TRBJ1-2	many	NA	CASSQFGHYGYTF	TGTGCCAGCAGCCAATTCGGACACTATGGCTACACCTTC
TRBV2	TRBJ2-7	NA	TRBD1	CASTWGQGGSYEQYF	TGTGCCAGCACCTGGGGACAGGGTGGCTCCTACGAGCAGTACTTC
TRBV7-9	TRBJ1-2	NA	NA	CASSFYGDGYTF	TGTGCCAGCAGCTTTTACGGCGATGGCTACACCTTC
TRBV19	TRBJ1-4	NA	NA	CASSIASRATNEKLFF	TGTGCCAGTAGTATAGCCAGTCGCGCAACTAATGAAAAACTGTTTTTT
TRBV19	TRBJ1-5	NA	NA	CASSIWAGGNQPQHF	TGTGCCAGTAGTATTTGGGCAGGCGGAAATCAGCCCCAGCATTTT
TRBV28	TRBJ2-7	NA	TRBD2	CASSPLRPAGGPEQYF	TGTGCCAGCAGTCCCCTACGCCCAGCGGGAGGGCCCGAGCAGTACTTC
TRBV29-1	TRBJ2-3	NA	NA	CSLRRGPTDTQYF	TGCAGCTTACGGCGGGGGCCCACAGATACGCAGTATTTT
TRBV4-1	TRBJ2-7	NA	TRBD2	CASSQDIEREVRYEQYF	TGCGCCAGCAGCCAAGATATCGAGCGGGAGGTCCGATACGAGCAGTACTTC
TRBV15	TRBJ2-2	NA	TRBD1	CATSRLTGSAGELFF	TGTGCCACCAGCAGATTGACAGGGAGTGCCGGGGAGCTGTTTTTT
TRBV5-6	TRBJ2-2	NA	TRBD2	CASSLASPGGRDTGELFF	TGTGCCAGCAGCTTGGCCTCCCCTGGCGGGAGAGACACCGGGGAGCTGTTTTTT
TRBV20-1	TRBJ1-5	few	NA	CSARVRSNQPQHF	TGCAGTGCTAGAGTAAGGAGCAATCAGCCCCAGCATTTT
TRBV2	TRBJ1-1	once	NA	CASDPGARMNTVAFF	TGTGCCAGCGACCCGGGGGCCCGCATGAACACTGTAGCTTTCTTT
TRBV10-3	TRBJ2-7	NA	TRBD1	CASSLLPGQGRWQYF	TGTGCCAGCAGTTTATTACCGGGACAGGGGAGGTGGCAGTACTTC
TRBV12-3/TRBV12-4	TRBJ2-5	NA	NA	CASISGQYF	TGTGCCAGCATCAGCGGACAGTACTTC
TRBV12-3/TRBV12-4	TRBJ2-5	NA	TRBD2	CASSWLAGAGTQYF	TGTGCCAGCAGTTGGCTAGCGGGGGCCGGGACCCAGTACTTC
TRBV15	TRBJ2-7	few	NA	CATSRDTTDQYF	TGTGCCACCAGCAGAGATACGACCGATCAGTACTTC
TRBV7-2	TRBJ1-6	NA	TRBD1	CASRPTGVDSPLHF	TGTGCCAGCAGGCCGACAGGGGTGGATTCACCCCTCCACTTT
TRBV20-1	TRBJ1-5	NA	TRBD1	CSARSGTGDNQPQHF	TGCAGTGCTAGATCCGGGACAGGGGACAATCAGCCCCAGCATTTT
TRBV29-1	TRBJ2-7	NA	TRBD2	CSVRLAGADEQYF	TGCAGCGTCAGACTAGCGGGAGCGGACGAGCAGTACTTC
TRBV5-4	TRBJ1-4	NA	TRBD1	CASSPLDRVEKLFF	TGTGCCAGCAGTCCATTGGACAGGGTTGAAAAACTGTTTTTT
TRBV7-3	TRBJ1-1	NA	NA	CASSLIPMAEAFF	TGTGCCAGCAGCTTAATTCCTATGGCTGAAGCTTTCTTT
TRBV10-3	TRBJ1-1	NA	TRBD1	CATRPRDRTNTEAFF	TGTGCCACTAGACCCCGGGACAGGACGAACACTGAAGCTTTCTTT
TRBV7-9	TRBJ2-2	few	NA	CASSLASGELFF	TGTGCCAGCAGCTTAGCAAGCGGGGAGCTGTTTTTT
TRBV20-1	TRBJ1-2	NA	NA	CSAGRGNIYGYTF	TGCAGTGCTGGTCGGGGAAACATCTATGGCTACACCTTC
TRBV6-5	TRBJ2-6	NA	NA	CASSYTDSGANVLTF	TGTGCCAGCAGTTACACCGACTCTGGGGCCAACGTCCTGACTTTC
TRBV10-1	TRBJ2-7	NA	TRBD2	CASSETGTRPYEQYF	TGCGCCAGCAGCGAAACCGGGACTAGACCTTACGAGCAGTACTTC
TRBV10-2	TRBJ1-1	many	NA	CASSGSTEAFF	TGCGCCAGCAGTGGTAGCACTGAAGCTTTCTTT
TRBV2	TRBJ2-7	NA	TRBD1	CAGSKDRGTFYEQYF	TGTGCCGGCAGTAAAGACAGGGGGACTTTCTACGAGCAGTACTTC
TRBV11-2	TRBJ1-4	few	TRBD1	CASSLGTGVEKLFF	TGTGCCAGCAGCCTCGGGACAGGGGTAGAAAAACTGTTTTTT
TRBV5-4	TRBJ2-5	NA	NA	CASSFDWSETQYF	TGTGCCAGCAGCTTCGACTGGAGTGAGACCCAGTACTTC
TRBV7-9	TRBJ2-7	NA	TRBD1	CASSFPDRAYEQYF	TGTGCCAGCAGCTTTCCCGACAGGGCCTACGAGCAGTACTTC
TRBV5-1	TRBJ2-2	NA	NA	CASSPRQGTGGLTGELFF	TGCGCCAGCAGCCCCCGACAGGGGACGGGAGGACTCACCGGGGAGCTGTTTTTT
TRBV7-2	TRBJ2-5	NA	TRBD2	CASSQSRLAGPGETQYF	TGCGCCAGCAGCCAGAGCCGACTAGCGGGACCAGGGGAGACCCAGTACTTC
TRBV7-9	TRBJ1-6	few	NA	CASSVAPSSSYNSPLHF	TGTGCCAGCAGCGTAGCCCCCTCCAGCTCCTATAATTCACCCCTCCACTTT
TRBV7-8	TRBJ2-6	few	NA	CASSPQPSSGANVLTF	TGTGCCAGCAGCCCCCAACCTAGCTCTGGGGCCAACGTCCTGACTTTC
TRBV4-1	TRBJ2-7	NA	NA	CASSQDNYEQYF	TGCGCCAGCAGCCAAGACAACTACGAGCAGTACTTC
TRBV20-1	TRBJ1-1	NA	NA	CSARGGVPEAFF	TGCAGTGCTAGGGGGGGGGTCCCTGAAGCTTTCTTT